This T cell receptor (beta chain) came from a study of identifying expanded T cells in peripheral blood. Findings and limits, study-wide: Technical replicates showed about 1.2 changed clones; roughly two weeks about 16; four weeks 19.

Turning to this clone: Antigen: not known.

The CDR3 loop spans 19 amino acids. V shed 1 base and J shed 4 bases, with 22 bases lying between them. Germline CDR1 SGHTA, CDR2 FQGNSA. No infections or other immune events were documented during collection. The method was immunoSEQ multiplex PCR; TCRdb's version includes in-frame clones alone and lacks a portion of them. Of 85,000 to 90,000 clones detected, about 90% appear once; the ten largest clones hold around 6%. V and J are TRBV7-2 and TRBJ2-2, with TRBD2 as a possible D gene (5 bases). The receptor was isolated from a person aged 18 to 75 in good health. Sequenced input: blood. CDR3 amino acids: CASSLVGWVVSGGTGELFF. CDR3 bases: TGTGCCAGCAGCTTAGTAGGATGGGTCGTCAGCGGTGGCACCGGGGAGCTGTTTTTT.